One sample yielded the 23 T cell receptor beta chains listed below, sequenced in a study of human T cells and chemical hapten exposure. Described time point: healthy volunteer bleed at 6 weeks. Sequencing started from total RNA isolated from unfractionated whole blood. TCRdb re-derived calls from the RACE reads in MiXCR, one entry per CDR3 protein. The table shows about 77,000 distinct CDR3 sequences, with about 8.6% occurring only once. The sequenced sample consisted of whole blood. These receptors all stem from a female donor in good health. Some clones in this sample may be carry-over from other donors' samples.

This rearrangement joins TRBV7-9 to TRBJ1-5; a weak D match, TRBD1 (5 bases). V lost 4 bases, J lost 9 bases, and 16 bases lay in between. The CDR3 sequence is 14 residues long. Germline V lookup: CDR1 SEHNR, CDR2 FQNEAQ (reference sequence). CDR3 coding DNA: TGTGCCAGCAGCTCCGATGGGACCGCGGGGCCCCAGCATTTT. Translation: CASSSDGTAGPQHF.

This chain uses TRBV7-2 with TRBJ1-4; maybe TRBD1 (6 bases). The CDR3 is 15 residues long. The germline V gene has CDR1 SGHTA and CDR2 FQGNSA. The V end was cut by 6 bases, the J end by 6 bases, with 17 bases between. As DNA, the CDR3 is TGTGCCAGCAGTTCAACTCTACAGGGCGATGAAAAACTGTTTTTT. Amino acids: CASSSTLQGDEKLFF.

The J gene is TRBJ1-2, the V gene TRBV6-5, with D perhaps matching TRBD1 (5 bases). The V and J ends lost 2 bases and 5 bases respectively, with 15 bases between them. Germline values: CDR1 MNHEY, CDR2 SVGAGI. This CDR3 spans 15 amino acids. This chain's CDR3 is CASSYRGAILYGYTF. The CDR3 DNA follows: TGTGCCAGCAGTTACCGCGGGGCGATCCTGTATGGCTACACCTTC.

The V call is TRBV12-3 or TRBV12-4, the J call TRBJ1-5; TRBD1 matches at 9 bases. CDR3 size: 13 residues. V shed 6 bases, J shed 6 bases, and the junction held 3 bases outside the gene matches. CDR3 sequence: CASSLGQGQPQHF. The CDR3 DNA is TGTGCCAGCAGCCTGGGACAGGGTCAGCCCCAGCATTTT.

This clonotype occurred a few times. The chain uses TRBV20-1 and TRBJ2-7, with no clear D. Germline assignment: CDR1 DFQATT and CDR2 SNEGSKA (reference sequence). The CDR3 length is 10 residues. V was trimmed by 3 bases and J by 3 bases, leaving 3 bases between them. The CDR3 spells CSASVYEQYF. For the CDR3, the DNA is TGCAGTGCTAGCGTCTACGAGCAGTACTTC.

The J gene is TRBJ1-1, the V gene TRBV20-1, with D perhaps matching TRBD1 (5 bases). V was cut by 6 bases and J by 5 bases, with 25 bases left in between. CDR3 length: 16 residues. Germline loops: CDR1 DFQATT, CDR2 SNEGSKA (reference sequence). CDR3 DNA: TGCAGTGCCCCGAACCCTCCACAGGAGCTGGGAACTGAAGCTTTCTTT. As protein: CSAPNPPQELGTEAFF.

This clonotype turned up a few times. V gene TRBV7-9 combines with J gene TRBJ1-6, with D unclear. The germline CDR1 and CDR2 sequences are SEHNR and FQNEAQ (reference sequence). The CDR3 covers 15 residues. Trimming stripped 6 bases from V and 5 bases from J, with 14 bases between. The chain's CDR3 is CASRPGLRNNSPLHF. The CDR3 DNA is TGTGCCAGCAGACCCGGACTGCGGAATAATTCACCCCTCCACTTT.

This clonotype was observed a few times. The junction shows a germline mismatch at one end, possibly a read error. This chain connects TRBV28 to TRBJ2-7; D call uncertain. Germline V gene sequence: CDR1 MDHEN, CDR2 SYDVKM. The CDR3 has 11 amino acids. The DNA of the CDR3 is TGTGCCAGCGGTTTGTTCTACGAGCAGTACTTC. Residues: CASGLFYEQYF.

As concerns this clonotype: A much larger clone differs by one base, so this may be a read error. The genes are TRBV5-1 and TRBJ2-3, with D possibly TRBD2 on 6 matching bases. Germline CDR1 SGHRS, CDR2 YFSETQ. This CDR3 has 13 amino acids. Trimming pared 6 bases from V and 4 bases from J, leaving 12 bases between. The CDR3 DNA is TGCGCCAGCACCGGGGGAAGGGCAGATACGCAGTATTTT. Protein sequence: CASTGGRADTQYF.

V and J are TRBV27 and TRBJ1-2; 7 positions match TRBD1. The CDR3 consists of 14 residues. The V gene end was trimmed by 5 bases and the J gene end by 4 bases; junction bases not matched to a gene: 7. From germline, CDR1 is MNHEY and CDR2 SMNVEV (reference sequence). CDR3: CASSPGQVPYGYTF. For the CDR3, the DNA is TGTGCCAGCAGTCCCGGACAGGTACCCTATGGCTACACCTTC.

This clonotype was observed a handful of times. The rearrangement links TRBV5-1 to TRBJ1-4, with D possibly matching TRBD1 (5 bases). The CDR3 totals 15 residues. Deletions cut 0 bases from V and 7 bases from J, with 13 bases between. Germline V gene data show CDR1 as SGHRS and CDR2 as YFSETQ. The CDR3 bases are TGCGCCAGCAGCTTGGTTTTGGGACCGAGTGAAAAACTGTTTTTT. As protein: CASSLVLGPSEKLFF.

This clonotype was counted a few times. The J gene is TRBJ2-5, the V gene TRBV6-6, with D perhaps being TRBD1 or TRBD2 (5 bases each). CDR1 and CDR2 (germline): MNHNY, SVGAGI (reference sequence). V was cut by 11 bases and J by 5 bases, with 18 bases left in between. This CDR3 is built from 13 residues. The CDR3 here is CAGAGTGPETQYF. As DNA, the CDR3 is TGTGCCGGGGCCGGGACCGGTCCGGAGACCCAGTACTTC.

The chain links TRBV20-1 to TRBJ1-2; TRBD1 aligns across 11 bases. The CDR3 length is 15 residues. CDR1 and CDR2 (germline): DFQATT, SNEGSKA (reference sequence). J was trimmed by 7 bases and V by 0 bases; bases with no gene match: 7. CDR3 sequence (DNA): TGCAGTGCTAGAGATTGGGGACAGGGGGGAGTTGGCTACACCTTC. Its protein product is CSARDWGQGGVGYTF.

A few counts support this clonotype. This chain connects TRBV29-1 to TRBJ1-1, with D possibly being TRBD1 (5 bases). V shed 7 bases and J shed 1 base, with 22 bases lying between them. The V gene's germline CDR1 is SQVTM and CDR2 ANQGSEA. The CDR3 runs 16 residues. This CDR3 is CSEERQPENPNTEAFF. The CDR3 DNA reads as TGCAGCGAAGAAAGACAGCCAGAAAATCCGAACACTGAAGCTTTCTTT.

This clonotype was detected many times. The chain is built from TRBV29-1 and TRBJ2-3; unclear D gene. The CDR3 spans 16 residues. V lost 0 bases, J lost 2 bases, and 15 bases lay in between. In germline, CDR1 is SQVTM, CDR2 ANQGSEA. The CDR3 region is CSVEDSQILNTDTQYF. The CDR3 region has the DNA TGCAGCGTTGAAGATTCACAGATTCTAAACACAGATACGCAGTATTTT.

The table lists this clonotype with many counts. The chain combines TRBV2 with TRBJ1-2, with D possibly TRBD1 on 5 matching bases. This CDR3 has 14 residues. Trimming removed 5 bases from V and 7 bases from J, with 17 bases in between. The germline V gene has CDR1 SNHLY and CDR2 FYNNEI. This CDR3 is CASSSRALYGGYTF. CDR3 in DNA: TGTGCCAGCAGTAGCAGGGCTCTCTATGGTGGCTACACCTTC.

This chain uses TRBV7-9 with TRBJ2-4, with D possibly being TRBD1 (5 bases). The CDR3 is 12 residues long. Germline V gives CDR1 SEHNR, CDR2 FQNEAQ (reference sequence). V shed 5 bases and J shed 5 bases, with 7 bases lying between them. The CDR3 bases are TGTGCCAGCAGCCCGACAGAAAACATTCAGTACTTC. Amino acids: CASSPTENIQYF. Looking up the rest from reference TRBV7-9 and TRBJ2-4 gives the full variable domain: DTGVSQNPRHKITKRGQNVTFRCDPISEHNRLYWYRQTLGQGPEFLTYFQNEAQLEKSRLLSDRFSAERPKGSFSTLEIQRTEQGDSAMYLCASSPTENIQYFGAGTRLSVL.

J is TRBJ2-3 and V is TRBV20-1; 9 bases line up with TRBD1. The CDR3 totals 15 residues. The germline gives CDR1 DFQATT, CDR2 SNEGSKA (reference sequence). Unmatched junction bases numbered 5, after V lost 4 bases and J lost 0 bases. CDR3 loop: CSAKGGQGSTDTQYF. In DNA form, the CDR3 reads TGCAGTGCTAAGGGGGGACAGGGAAGCACAGATACGCAGTATTTT.

This clonotype has a handful of counts. This chain connects TRBV29-1 to TRBJ1-1; TRBD1 is a possible D gene (5 bases). CDR1 is SQVTM and CDR2 is ANQGSEA in the germline V gene. The CDR3 has 12 amino acids. The germline V and J ends were trimmed by 1 base and 2 bases, with 5 bases remaining between them. The CDR3 loop reads CSVEGTNTEAFF. The CDR3 DNA sequence: TGCAGCGTTGAAGGGACAAACACTGAAGCTTTCTTT.

This clonotype was picked up many times. The CDR3 DNA is TGCAGCGTTGTGTGGGGCGCGGACACTGAAGCTTTCTTT. Its protein is CSVVWGADTEAFF. The chain carries TRBV29-1 and TRBJ1-1; the D gene is possibly TRBD1 (5 bases). Trimming shortened V by 4 bases and J by 3 bases, and 12 bases separated the two germline ends. The CDR3 sequence is 13 residues long. CDR1 and CDR2 from the germline V gene are SQVTM and ANQGSEA.

This clonotype has ten or more counts. This chain uses TRBV27 with TRBJ2-5; possible D gene TRBD2, 5 bases. The V and J ends lost 6 bases and 5 bases respectively, with 10 bases between them. The length of the CDR3 is 12 residues. Germline loops: CDR1 MNHEY, CDR2 SMNVEV (reference sequence). The CDR3 spells CASRTPGETQYF. CDR3 sequence (DNA): TGTGCCAGCAGAACCCCGGGGGAGACCCAGTACTTC.

This clonotype was seen repeatedly, ten times or more. The chain employs TRBV7-9 and TRBJ2-2; no reliable D call. CDR3 size: 16 residues. V was shortened by 5 bases and J by 1 base, with 14 bases between the two germline ends. Germline CDR1 reads SEHNR; CDR2 reads FQNEAQ (reference sequence). The CDR3 here is CASSAPLGRNTGELFF. The CDR3 DNA sequence: TGTGCCAGCAGCGCACCTCTTGGCAGGAACACCGGGGAGCTGTTTTTT.

The sample holds a few counts of this clonotype. V is TRBV25-1 and J is TRBJ1-1, with a tentative D call TRBD1 (5 bases). Germline assignment: CDR1 MGHDK and CDR2 SYGVNS. Trimming left V 0 bases short and J 3 bases short, with 11 bases between. The CDR3 is 15 residues long. The CDR3 is CASSEYTGRYTEAFF. The CDR3 coding sequence is TGTGCCAGCAGTGAATATACGGGACGATACACTGAAGCTTTCTTT.